This T cell receptor (beta chain) was documented in a study of prognosis after radiotherapy for stage I lung cancer. On the study more broadly: The non-small cell lung cancer patients were all considered medically inoperable, with comorbidities accounting for this in about twelve of them.

From genomic DNA, two-round multiplex PCR was used to amplify TCR beta CDR3. First-round PCR employed TRBV- and TRBJ-specific primers for each gene. TCRdb redid the calling of the multiplex PCR reads with MiXCR, one entry per CDR3 protein. The data hold about 59,000 distinct CDR3 sequences, with around a quarter observed a single time. V lost 3 bases and J 5 bases, leaving 7 bases between the germline ends. Germline values: CDR1 SQVTM, CDR2 ANQGSEA. The CDR3 spans 11 residues. In its sample, this clonotype was seen many times. The target antigen is unknown. Two sampling time points were used, and six milliliters of peripheral blood were drawn at each. Regarding the study as a whole: Between patients with and without metastases, TRBV and TRBJ gene usage reportedly differed. Counts of unique TCR clones fell following stereotactic body radiation therapy, median roughly 9,900 versus 7,200.

The receptor comes from a donor aged 50 or older with non-small cell lung cancer. The sequenced sample was PBMCs, obtained before or after stereotactic body radiation therapy (not recorded which). The chain combines TRBV29-1 with TRBJ1-2; D gene ambiguous. CDR3 loop: CSVDLSYGYTF. CDR3 coding DNA: TGCAGCGTTGACCTCAGTTATGGCTACACCTTC.